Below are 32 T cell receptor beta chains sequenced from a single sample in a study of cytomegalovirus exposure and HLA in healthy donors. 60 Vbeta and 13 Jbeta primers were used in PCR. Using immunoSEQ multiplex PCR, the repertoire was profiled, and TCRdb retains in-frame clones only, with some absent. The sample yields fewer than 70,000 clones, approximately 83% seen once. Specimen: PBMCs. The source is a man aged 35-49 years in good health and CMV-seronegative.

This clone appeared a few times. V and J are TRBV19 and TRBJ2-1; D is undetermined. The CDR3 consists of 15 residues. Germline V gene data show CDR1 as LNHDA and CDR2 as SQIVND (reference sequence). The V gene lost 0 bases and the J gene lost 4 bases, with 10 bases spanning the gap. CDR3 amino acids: CASSIDHTQYNEQFF. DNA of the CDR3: TGTGCCAGTAGTATAGATCATACGCAGTACAATGAGCAGTTCTTC.

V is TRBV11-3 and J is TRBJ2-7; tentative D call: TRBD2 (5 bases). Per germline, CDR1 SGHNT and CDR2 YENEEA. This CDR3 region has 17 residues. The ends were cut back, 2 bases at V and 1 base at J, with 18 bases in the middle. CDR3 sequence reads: CASSLRSPGSPSYEQYF. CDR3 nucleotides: TGTGCCAGCAGCTTAAGATCCCCGGGGTCCCCTTCCTACGAGCAGTACTTC.

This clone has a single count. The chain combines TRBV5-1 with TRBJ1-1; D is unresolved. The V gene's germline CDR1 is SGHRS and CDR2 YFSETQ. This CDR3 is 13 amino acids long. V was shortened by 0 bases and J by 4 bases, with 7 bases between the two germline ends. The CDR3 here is CASSLAGFTEAFF. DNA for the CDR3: TGCGCCAGCAGCTTGGCGGGATTCACTGAAGCTTTCTTT.

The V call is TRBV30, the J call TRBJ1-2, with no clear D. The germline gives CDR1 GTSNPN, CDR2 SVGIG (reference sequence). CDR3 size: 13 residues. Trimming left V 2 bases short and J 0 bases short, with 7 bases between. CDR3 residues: CAWSLAANYGYTF. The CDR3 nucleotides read TGTGCCTGGAGTTTAGCCGCTAACTATGGCTACACCTTC.

The DNA of the CDR3 is TGTGCCAGTAGTATCGGGTTAGGTCAGCCCCAGCATTTT. It translates to CASSIGLGQPQHF. This chain links TRBV19 with TRBJ1-5; D call uncertain. V lost 3 bases and J lost 6, with 9 bases in between. CDR1 is LNHDA and CDR2 is SQIVND in the germline V gene (reference sequence). The CDR3 totals 13 residues. Looking up the rest from reference TRBV19 and TRBJ1-5 gives the full variable domain: DGGITQSPKYLFRKEGQNVTLSCEQNLNHDAMYWYRQDPGQGLRLIYYSQIVNDFQKGDIAEGYSVSREKKESFPLTVTSAQKNPTAFYLCASSIGLGQPQHFGDGTRLSIL.

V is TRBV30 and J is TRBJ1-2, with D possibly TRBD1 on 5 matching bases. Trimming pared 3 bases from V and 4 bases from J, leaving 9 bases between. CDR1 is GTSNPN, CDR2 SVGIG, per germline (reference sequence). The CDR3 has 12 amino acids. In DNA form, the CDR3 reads TGTGCCTGGAGATCGGGGGGCTATGGCTACACCTTC. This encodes CAWRSGGYGYTF.

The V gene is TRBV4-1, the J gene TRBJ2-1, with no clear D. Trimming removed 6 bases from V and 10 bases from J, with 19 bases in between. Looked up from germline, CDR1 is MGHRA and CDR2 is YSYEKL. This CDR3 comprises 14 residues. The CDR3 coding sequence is TGCGCCAGCAGATCACCTTCTGCCAGTGCCGAGCAGTTCTTC. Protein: CASRSPSASAEQFF.

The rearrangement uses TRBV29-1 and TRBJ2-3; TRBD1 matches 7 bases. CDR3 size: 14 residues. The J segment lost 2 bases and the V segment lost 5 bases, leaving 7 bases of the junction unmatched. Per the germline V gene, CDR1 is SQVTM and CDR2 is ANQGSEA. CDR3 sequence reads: CSVKPGQNTDTQYF. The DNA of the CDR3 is TGCAGCGTTAAACCGGGACAGAACACAGATACGCAGTATTTT.

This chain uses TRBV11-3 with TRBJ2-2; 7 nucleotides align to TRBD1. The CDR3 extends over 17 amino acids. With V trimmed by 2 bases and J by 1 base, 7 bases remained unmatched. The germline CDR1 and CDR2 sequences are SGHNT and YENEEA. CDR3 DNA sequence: TGTGCCAGCAGCTTACGGGGACAGTTGGGGAACACCGGGGAGCTGTTTTTT. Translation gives CASSLRGQLGNTGELFF.

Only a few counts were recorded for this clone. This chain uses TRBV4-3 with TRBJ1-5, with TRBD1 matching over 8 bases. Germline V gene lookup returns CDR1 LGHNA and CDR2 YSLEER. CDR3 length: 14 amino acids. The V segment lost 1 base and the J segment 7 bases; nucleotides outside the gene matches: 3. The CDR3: CASSQGTGMQPQHF. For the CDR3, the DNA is TGCGCCAGCAGCCAAGGGACAGGGATGCAGCCCCAGCATTTT.

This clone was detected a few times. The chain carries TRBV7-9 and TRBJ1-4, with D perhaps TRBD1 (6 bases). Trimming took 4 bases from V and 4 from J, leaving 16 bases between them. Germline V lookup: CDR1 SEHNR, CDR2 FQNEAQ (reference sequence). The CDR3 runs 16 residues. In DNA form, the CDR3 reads TGTGCCAGCAGCTATTCCAGGGGAAGCGGTAATGAAAAACTGTTTTTT. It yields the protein CASSYSRGSGNEKLFF. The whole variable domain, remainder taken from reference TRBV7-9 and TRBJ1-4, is DTGVSQNPRHKITKRGQNVTFRCDPISEHNRLYWYRQTLGQGPEFLTYFQNEAQLEKSRLLSDRFSAERPKGSFSTLEIQRTEQGDSAMYLCASSYSRGSGNEKLFFGSGTQLSVL.

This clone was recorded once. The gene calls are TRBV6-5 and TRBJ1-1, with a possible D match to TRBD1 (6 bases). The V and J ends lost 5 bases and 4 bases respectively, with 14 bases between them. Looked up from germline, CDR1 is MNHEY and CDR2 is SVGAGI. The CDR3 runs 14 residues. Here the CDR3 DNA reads TGTGCCAGCAGTGTAAACAGGGAGGGCACTGAAGCTTTCTTT. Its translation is CASSVNREGTEAFF.

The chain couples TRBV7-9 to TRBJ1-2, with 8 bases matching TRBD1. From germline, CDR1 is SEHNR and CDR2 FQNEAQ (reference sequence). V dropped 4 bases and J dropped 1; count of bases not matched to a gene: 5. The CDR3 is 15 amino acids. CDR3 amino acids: CASSSYRGDNYGYTF. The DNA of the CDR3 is TGTGCCAGCAGCTCCTACAGGGGGGATAACTATGGCTACACCTTC.

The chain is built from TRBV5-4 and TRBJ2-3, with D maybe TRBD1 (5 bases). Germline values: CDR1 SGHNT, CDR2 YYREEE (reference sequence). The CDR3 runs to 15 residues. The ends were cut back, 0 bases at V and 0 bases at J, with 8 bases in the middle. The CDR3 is CASSLEGASTDTQYF. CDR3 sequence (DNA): TGTGCCAGCAGCTTGGAAGGGGCTAGCACAGATACGCAGTATTTT.

Written as DNA, the CDR3 is TGCAGCGTTCGTCAGGGAGGCACTGAAGCTTTCTTT. The encoded protein is CSVRQGGTEAFF. The chain is built from TRBV29-1 and TRBJ1-1; D may be TRBD1 (5 bases). Between the trimmed V and J ends, which lost 5 bases and 4 bases, there was a span of 11 bases. This CDR3 contains 12 residues. In germline, CDR1 is SQVTM, CDR2 ANQGSEA.

This CDR3 is CACRQGGLTLSRFGYTF. CDR3 coding DNA: TGTGCCTGTCGACAGGGAGGCCTAACTTTGAGTAGATTCGGCTACACCTTC. The chain employs TRBV30 and TRBJ1-2, with TRBD1 matching over 7 bases. J lost 8 bases, V lost 6 bases, and 24 bases had no gene match. CDR3 length: 17 residues. CDR1 is GTSNPN, CDR2 SVGIG, per germline (reference sequence).

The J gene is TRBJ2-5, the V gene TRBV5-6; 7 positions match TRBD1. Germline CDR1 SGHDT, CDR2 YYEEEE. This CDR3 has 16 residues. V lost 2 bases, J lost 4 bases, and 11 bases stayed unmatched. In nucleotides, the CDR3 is TGTGCCAGCAGCTTAGTGGGCCGGGACAGCCGAGAGACCCAGTACTTC. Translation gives CASSLVGRDSRETQYF.

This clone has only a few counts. The DNA for the CDR3 is TGTGCCAGCAGCTTGGTAGGCACAGATACGCAGTATTTT. Residues: CASSLVGTDTQYF. V usage is TRBV5-6 and J usage is TRBJ2-3; no clear D gene. Germline CDR1 reads SGHDT; CDR2 reads YYEEEE. The V gene lost 0 bases and the J gene lost 1 base, with 3 bases spanning the gap. This CDR3 is 13 amino acids long.

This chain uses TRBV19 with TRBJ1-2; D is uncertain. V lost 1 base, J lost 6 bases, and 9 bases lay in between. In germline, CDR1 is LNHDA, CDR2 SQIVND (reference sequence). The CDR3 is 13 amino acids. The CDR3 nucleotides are TGTGCCAGTAGTATAGGCAGAATCGATGGCTACACCTTC. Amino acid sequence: CASSIGRIDGYTF.

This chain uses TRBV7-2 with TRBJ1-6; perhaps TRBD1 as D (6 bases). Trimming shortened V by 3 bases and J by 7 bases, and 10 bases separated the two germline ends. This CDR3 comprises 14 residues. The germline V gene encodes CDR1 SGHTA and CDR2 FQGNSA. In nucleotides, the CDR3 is TGTGCCAGCAGCTTTCAGGGGCAAAATTCACCCCTCCACTTT. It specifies CASSFQGQNSPLHF.

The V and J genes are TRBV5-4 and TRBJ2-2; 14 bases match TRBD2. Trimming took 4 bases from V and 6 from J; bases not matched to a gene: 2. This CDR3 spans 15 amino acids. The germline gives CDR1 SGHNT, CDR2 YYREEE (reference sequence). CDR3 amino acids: CASSPGLAGAGELFF. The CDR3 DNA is TGTGCCAGCAGCCCGGGACTAGCGGGGGCCGGGGAGCTGTTTTTT.

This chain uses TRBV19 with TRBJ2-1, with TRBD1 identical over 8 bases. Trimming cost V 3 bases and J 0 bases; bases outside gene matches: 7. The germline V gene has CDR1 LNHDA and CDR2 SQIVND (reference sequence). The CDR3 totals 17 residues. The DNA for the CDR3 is TGTGCCAGTAGTATCCCAGGGGGCCAGAGCTCCTACAATGAGCAGTTCTTC. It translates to CASSIPGGQSSYNEQFF.

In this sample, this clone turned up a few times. The CDR3 loop is CASRGEAQPQHF. CDR3 sequence (DNA): TGTGCCAGCCGCGGTGAGGCTCAGCCCCAGCATTTT. This chain connects TRBV6-1 to TRBJ1-5; D gene unclear. There are 12 residues in the CDR3. Deletions cut 8 bases from V and 6 bases from J, with 11 bases between. From germline, CDR1 is MNHNS and CDR2 SASEGT.

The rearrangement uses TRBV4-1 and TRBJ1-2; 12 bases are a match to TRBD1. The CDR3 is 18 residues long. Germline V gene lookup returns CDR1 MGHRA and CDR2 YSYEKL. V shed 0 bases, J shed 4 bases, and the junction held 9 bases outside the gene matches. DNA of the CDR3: TGCGCCAGCAGCCAAGATCGGTTCCGGGACAGGGGGCTCTATGGCTACACCTTC. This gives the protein CASSQDRFRDRGLYGYTF.

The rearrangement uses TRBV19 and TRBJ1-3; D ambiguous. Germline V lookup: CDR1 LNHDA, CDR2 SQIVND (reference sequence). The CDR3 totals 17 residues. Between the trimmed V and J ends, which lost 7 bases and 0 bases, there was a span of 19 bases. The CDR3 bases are TGTGCCAGTAAGGTTTTCCCCGCCGGGAACTCTGGAAACACCATATATTTT. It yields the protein CASKVFPAGNSGNTIYF. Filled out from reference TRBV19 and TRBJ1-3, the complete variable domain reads DGGITQSPKYLFRKEGQNVTLSCEQNLNHDAMYWYRQDPGQGLRLIYYSQIVNDFQKGDIAEGYSVSREKKESFPLTVTSAQKNPTAFYLCASKVFPAGNSGNTIYFGEGSWLTVV.

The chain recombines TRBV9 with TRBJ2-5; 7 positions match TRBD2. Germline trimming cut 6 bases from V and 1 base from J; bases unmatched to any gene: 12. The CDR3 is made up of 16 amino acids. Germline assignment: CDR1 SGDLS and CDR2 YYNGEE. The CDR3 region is CASTSPRASGQETQYF. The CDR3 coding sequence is TGTGCCAGCACCTCACCTCGGGCTAGCGGCCAAGAGACCCAGTACTTC.

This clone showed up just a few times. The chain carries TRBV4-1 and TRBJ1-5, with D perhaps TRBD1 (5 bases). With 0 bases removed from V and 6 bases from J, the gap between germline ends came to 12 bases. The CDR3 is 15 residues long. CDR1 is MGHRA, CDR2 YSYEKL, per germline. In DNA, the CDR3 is TGCGCCAGCAGCCAAGAGGGCAGGAGGGGTCAGCCCCAGCATTTT. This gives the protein CASSQEGRRGQPQHF.

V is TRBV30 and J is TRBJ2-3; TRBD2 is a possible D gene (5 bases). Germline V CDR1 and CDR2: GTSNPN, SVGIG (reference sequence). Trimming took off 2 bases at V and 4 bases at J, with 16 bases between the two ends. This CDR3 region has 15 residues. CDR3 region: CAWSLNGDLPDTQYF. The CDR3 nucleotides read TGTGCCTGGAGTTTAAACGGGGATCTGCCAGATACGCAGTATTTT.

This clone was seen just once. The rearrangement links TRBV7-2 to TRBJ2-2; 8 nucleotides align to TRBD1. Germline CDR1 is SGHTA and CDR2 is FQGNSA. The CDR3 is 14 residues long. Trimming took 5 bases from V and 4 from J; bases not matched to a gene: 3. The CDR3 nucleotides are TGTGCCAGCAGCCTGGACAGGGCCACCGGGGAGCTGTTTTTT. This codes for CASSLDRATGELFF.

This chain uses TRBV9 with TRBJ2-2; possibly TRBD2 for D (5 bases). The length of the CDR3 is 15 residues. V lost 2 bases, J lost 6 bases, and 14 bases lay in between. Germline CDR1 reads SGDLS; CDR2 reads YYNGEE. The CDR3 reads CASSVGSLSAGELFF. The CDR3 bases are TGTGCCAGCAGCGTCGGCAGCCTTAGCGCCGGGGAGCTGTTTTTT.

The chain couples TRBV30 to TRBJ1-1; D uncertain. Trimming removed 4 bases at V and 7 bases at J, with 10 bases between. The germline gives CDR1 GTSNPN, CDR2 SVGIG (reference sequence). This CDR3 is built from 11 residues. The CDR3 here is CAWTNGYEAFF. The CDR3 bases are TGTGCCTGGACGAACGGGTATGAAGCTTTCTTT. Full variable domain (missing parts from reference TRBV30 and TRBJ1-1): SQTIHQWPATLVQPVGSPLSLECTVEGTSNPNLYWYRQAAGRGLQLLFYSVGIGQISSEVPQNLSASRPQDRQFILSSKKLLLSDSGFYLCAWTNGYEAFFGQGTRLTVV.

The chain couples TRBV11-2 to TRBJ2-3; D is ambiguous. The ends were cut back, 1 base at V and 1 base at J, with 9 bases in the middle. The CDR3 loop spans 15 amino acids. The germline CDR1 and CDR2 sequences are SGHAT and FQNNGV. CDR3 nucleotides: TGTGCCAGCAGCTTAGTAGGAAGCGGCACAGATACGCAGTATTTT. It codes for CASSLVGSGTDTQYF. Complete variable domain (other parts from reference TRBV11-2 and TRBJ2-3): EAGVAQSPRYKIIEKRQSVAFWCNPISGHATLYWYQQILGQGPKLLIQFQNNGVVDDSQLPKDRFSAERLKGVDSTLKIQPAKLEDSAVYLCASSLVGSGTDTQYFGPGTRLTVL.